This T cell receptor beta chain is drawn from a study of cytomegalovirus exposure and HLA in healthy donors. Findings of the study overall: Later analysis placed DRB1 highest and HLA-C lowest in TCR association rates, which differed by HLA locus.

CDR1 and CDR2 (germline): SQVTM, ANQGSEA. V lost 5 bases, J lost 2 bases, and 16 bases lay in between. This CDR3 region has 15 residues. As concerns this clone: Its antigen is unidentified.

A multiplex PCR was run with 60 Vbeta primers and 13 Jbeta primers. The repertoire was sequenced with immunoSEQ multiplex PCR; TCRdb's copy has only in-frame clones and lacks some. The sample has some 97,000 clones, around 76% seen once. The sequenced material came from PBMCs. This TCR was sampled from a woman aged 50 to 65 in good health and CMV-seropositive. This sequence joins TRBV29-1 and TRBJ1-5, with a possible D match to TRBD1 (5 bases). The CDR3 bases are TGCAGCGTTTCAGGCAGGGAAGGAGGCAATCAGCCCCAGCATTTT. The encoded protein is CSVSGREGGNQPQHF.